Detailed here is one T cell receptor (beta chain). Its target is not known. These data originate in a study of CD8 T cells in ankylosing spondylitis. The study, taken as a whole, reports: About 8 highly homologous variants made up a TCR beta motif, and this motif appeared characteristic of ankylosing spondylitis blood. Disease-linked clones had a CD8+ phenotype and relatively low frequency in peripheral blood. Earlier authors reported some of these motif variants in reactive arthritis synovial fluid and blood. Reported data indicate significant enrichment of disease-linked clones within matched ankylosing spondylitis synovial fluid.

From germline, CDR1 is MGHDK and CDR2 SYGVNS. The CDR3 is 14 amino acids. V lost 1 base and J 8 bases, leaving 12 bases between the germline ends. Construction of TCR beta libraries was performed using quantitative 5'-RACE with molecular barcodes. TCRdb independently ran MiXCR on the 5' RACE reads; one entry per CDR3 protein. The table has roughly 670,000 distinct CDR3 sequences, over 15% seen once. The source is a male donor with ankylosing spondylitis. V is TRBV25-1 and J is TRBJ2-1; D not certain. The sample comprised blood, either unsorted or a sorted T cell fraction (not recorded which). The CDR3 protein is CASSESVGIDEQFF. The CDR3 bases are TGTGCCAGCAGTGAATCGGTGGGGATCGATGAGCAGTTCTTC.